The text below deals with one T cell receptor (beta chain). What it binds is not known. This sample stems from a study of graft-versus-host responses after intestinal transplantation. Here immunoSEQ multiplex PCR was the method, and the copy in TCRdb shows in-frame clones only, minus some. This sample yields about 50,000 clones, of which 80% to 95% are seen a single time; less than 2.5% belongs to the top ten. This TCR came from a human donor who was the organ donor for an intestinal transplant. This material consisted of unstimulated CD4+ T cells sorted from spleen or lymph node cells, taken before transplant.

CDR3 residues: CASSLRWAGQPGELFF. CDR3 bases: TGTGCCAGCAGCTTACGTTGGGCAGGGCAACCCGGGGAGCTGTTTTTT. The V call is TRBV7-3, the J call TRBJ2-2; D is perhaps TRBD1 (5 bases). There are 16 residues in the CDR3. V gave up 2 bases and J gave up 6 bases, with 16 bases separating them. CDR1 and CDR2 (germline): SGHTA, FQGTGA.